A single TCR beta chain is shown here with its context. Antigen unknown. The sample belongs to a study of T cell responses to AZD1222 COVID-19 vaccine. Profiled with immunoSEQ multiplex PCR; TCRdb holds only in-frame clones, not every one. The table has more than 95,000 clones, around 83% seen once. V lost 3 bases, J lost 8 bases, and 8 bases stayed unmatched. The CDR3 consists of 16 residues. The germline CDR1 and CDR2 sequences are SGHVS and FQNEAQ. The study's findings and limits: Vaccine-associated CD4 TCRs spanned spike, dominant at 160-218 and 743-854. Clonal diversity was possibly underestimated, and the donors were mostly white British, with more females. Following two doses of AZD1222, Spike-specific TCR breadth and depth rose.

Material: peripheral blood, obtained 28 days after the second AZD1222 dose. The receptor was derived from an adult who received the AZD1222 COVID-19 vaccine. V usage is TRBV7-8 and J usage is TRBJ1-6, with 9 bases aligning to TRBD1. CDR3 sequence reads: CASSLSGGTGYSPLHF. Here the CDR3 DNA reads TGTGCCAGCAGCTTGTCCGGCGGGACAGGGTATTCACCCCTCCACTTT.